This TCR beta chain stems from a study of blood T cell repertoires in COVID-19. Per the germline V gene, CDR1 is SNHLY and CDR2 is FYNNEI. J was trimmed by 3 bases and V by 11 bases; bases with no gene match: 7. The CDR3 contains 12 residues. TCRdb's copy holds only in-frame clones and misses some; the assay was immunoSEQ multiplex PCR. The profile shows around 160,000 clones, 85% to 90% of them singletons. The receptor was isolated from a man aged 18-30 years with COVID-19, enrolled during active disease. The V call is TRBV2, the J call TRBJ2-7; 7 bases line up with TRBD2. The source material was peripheral blood. The CDR3 sequence is CAGLSGDYEQYF. Written as DNA, the CDR3 is TGTGCCGGGCTAAGCGGGGACTACGAGCAGTACTTC.